This TCR beta chain emerged from a study of T-cell reconstitution after alpha-beta-depleted transplantation in children. V trimming: 1 base; J trimming: 3 bases; junction bases outside the gene matches: 10. CDR1 and CDR2 from the germline V gene are DFQATT and SNEGSKA (reference sequence). The CDR3 sequence is 17 residues long. Study-wide results and caveats: T-cell numbers and diversity one year post-transplant derived largely from freshly generated T cells. Alpha-beta T cells about two months after transplant reportedly derived from several hundred expanded graft clones. In some patients, recipient T cells and intrathymic progenitors surviving conditioning explained high day-60 diversity.

This clonotype showed up many times. Antigen: not known. This sample's TCRbeta library carried unique molecular identifier barcodes. TCRdb reprocessed the PCR reads with MiXCR, giving one entry per CDR3 protein. The sample consists of around 490,000 distinct CDR3 sequences, around 10% of them appearing once. This specimen consisted of PBMCs, mostly from graft donor cells, obtained 180 days after TCRalphabeta/CD19-depleted stem cell transplant. The V and J genes are TRBV20-1 and TRBJ2-7; 12 bases fit TRBD2. This TCR came from a female patient between 2 and 15 years old who had a stem cell transplant for aplastic anemia, so the T cells may come from the graft donor. The CDR3 DNA follows: TGCAGTGCTAGAGGGGGGACTAGCGGGCGCGACCTCTACGAGCAGTACTTC. As protein: CSARGGTSGRDLYEQYF.